This entry features one T cell receptor (beta chain) sequence. These data originate in a study of blood T cell repertoires in COVID-19. Across the whole study: Material from acute and convalescent COVID-19 was sourced from the United States, Italy and Spain. In each case, the material was cDNA or gDNA derived from T cells, B-cell-depleted T cells, or PBMCs.

J gave up 3 bases and V 8 bases, and 5 bases lay outside the gene matches. The CDR3 contains 14 residues. Looked up from germline, CDR1 is SGHAT and CDR2 is FQDESV (reference sequence). Source study methods: Estimation of nucleated cell counts was performed using reference gene primer amplification. TCRdb's table, derived via immunoSEQ multiplex PCR, lists solely in-frame clones and lacks some. That table gives V, J and clone size, and the DNA gave D and trimming. In the table there are hundreds of thousands of clones, around 89% of which are singletons. Sample: peripheral blood. This clonotype was sampled from a woman aged 25 to 39 who had recovered from COVID-19. The V gene is TRBV11-1, the J gene TRBJ2-2; 8 nucleotides agree with TRBD2. The CDR3 sequence is CASQGLVDTGELFF. CDR3 bases: TGTGCCAGCCAGGGACTAGTAGACACCGGGGAGCTGTTTTTT.